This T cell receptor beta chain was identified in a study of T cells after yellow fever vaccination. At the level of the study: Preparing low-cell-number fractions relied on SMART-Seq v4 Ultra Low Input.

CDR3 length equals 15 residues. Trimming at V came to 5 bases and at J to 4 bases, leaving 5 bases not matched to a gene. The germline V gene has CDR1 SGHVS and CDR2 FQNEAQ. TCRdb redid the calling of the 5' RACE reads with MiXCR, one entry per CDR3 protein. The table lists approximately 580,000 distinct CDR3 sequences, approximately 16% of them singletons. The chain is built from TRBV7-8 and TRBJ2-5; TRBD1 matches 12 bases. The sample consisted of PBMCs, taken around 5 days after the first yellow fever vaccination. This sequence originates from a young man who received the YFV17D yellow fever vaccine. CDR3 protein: CASSHRDRGRETQYF. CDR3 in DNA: TGTGCCAGCAGCCACCGGGACAGGGGGCGAGAGACCCAGTACTTC.